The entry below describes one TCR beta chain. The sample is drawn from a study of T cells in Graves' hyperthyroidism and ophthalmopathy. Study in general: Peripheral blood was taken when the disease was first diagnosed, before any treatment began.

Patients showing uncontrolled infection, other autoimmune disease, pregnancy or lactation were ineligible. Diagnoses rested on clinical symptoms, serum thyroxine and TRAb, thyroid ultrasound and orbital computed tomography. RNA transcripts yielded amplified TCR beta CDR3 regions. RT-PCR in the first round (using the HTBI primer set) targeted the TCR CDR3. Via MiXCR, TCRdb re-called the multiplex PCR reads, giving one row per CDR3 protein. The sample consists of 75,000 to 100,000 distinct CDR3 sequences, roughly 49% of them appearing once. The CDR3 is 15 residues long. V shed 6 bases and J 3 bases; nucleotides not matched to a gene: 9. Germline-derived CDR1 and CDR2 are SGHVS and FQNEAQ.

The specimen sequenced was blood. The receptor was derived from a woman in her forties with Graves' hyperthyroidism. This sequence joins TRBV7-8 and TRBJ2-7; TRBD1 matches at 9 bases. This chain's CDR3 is CASSPLGDRVYEQYF. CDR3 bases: TGTGCCAGCAGTCCCCTGGGGGACAGGGTCTACGAGCAGTACTTC.